The 25 T cell receptor beta chains below all came from one sample that was sequenced in a study of molecular identifiers for immune sequencing clone quantification. In TCRdb, the PCR reads were re-called with MiXCR into one record per CDR3 protein. The table has about 54,000 distinct CDR3 sequences, almost 25% seen once. Sequencing was performed on naive CD8+ T cells from blood, with Jurkat cell RNA spiked in. This sample's subset: FACS-sorted CD8+CD4-CCR7+CD45RA+ naive T cells. Receptor source: a human donor in good health. Some libraries in this study had Jurkat cell RNA spiked in.

This clonotype occurred many times. The gene calls are TRBV28 and TRBJ1-1; D gene unclear. Germline V gene sequence: CDR1 MDHEN, CDR2 SYDVKM. The CDR3 has 13 amino acids. V lost 4 bases to trimming and J lost 1 base, with 7 bases between them. The CDR3 sequence: CASSSTTNTEAFF. DNA for the CDR3: TGTGCCAGCAGTTCGACTACGAACACTGAAGCTTTCTTT.

This clonotype was counted ten times or more. V and J are TRBV20-1 and TRBJ2-3, with D possibly being TRBD2 (6 bases). The CDR3 has 14 residues. Trimming took off 2 bases at V and 2 bases at J, with 11 bases between the two ends. Germline V gene data show CDR1 as DFQATT and CDR2 as SNEGSKA (reference sequence). The CDR3 bases are TGCAGTGCTAGACGGGACTCCCCCACAGATACGCAGTATTTT. This translates into CSARRDSPTDTQYF.

This clonotype occurred many times. CDR3 loop: CASSPPGEGEKLFF. The CDR3, as DNA: TGTGCCAGCAGCCCCCCCGGGGAGGGGGAAAAACTGTTTTTT. The rearrangement uses TRBV7-9 and TRBJ1-4; a weak D match, TRBD1 (5 bases). Germline assignment: CDR1 SEHNR and CDR2 FQNEAQ (reference sequence). Trimming stripped 5 bases from V and 8 bases from J, with 15 bases between. The CDR3 totals 14 residues.

For this clonotype: A junction boundary mismatches the germline segment, possibly from a read error. The rearrangement joins TRBV7-9 to TRBJ2-7; D unresolved. This CDR3 spans 13 amino acids. Germline V lookup: CDR1 SEHNR, CDR2 FQNEAQ (reference sequence). CDR3 amino acids: CAGSSLSPAEQYF. The CDR3 DNA reads TGTGCCGGCAGCTCTTTATCCCCGGCCGAGCAGTACTTC.

This clonotype appeared a single time. One base away lies a much larger clone, so this may be a sequencing read error. V is TRBV27 and J is TRBJ2-7; D could derive from TRBD1 or TRBD2 (5 bases each). The germline V gene has CDR1 MNHEY and CDR2 SMNVEV (reference sequence). The CDR3 has 14 amino acids. The CDR3 DNA is TGTGCCAGCAGGCCCTTGGGGACCCGAAACGAGCTGTACTTC. It yields the protein CASRPLGTRNELYF.

The chain employs TRBV27 and TRBJ2-1; weak D call: TRBD1 (5 bases). CDR3 length: 11 residues. The ends were cut back, 2 bases at V and 11 bases at J, with 7 bases in the middle. Germline V gene sequence: CDR1 MNHEY, CDR2 SMNVEV (reference sequence). The CDR3 DNA reads as TGTGCCAGCAGTTTAGGGGCCCAGCAGTTCTTC. It encodes CASSLGAQQFF.

With regard to this clonotype: A much more abundant neighbour one base away suggests this may be a read error. The chain is built from TRBV7-9 and TRBJ2-7; D possibly uses TRBD1 or TRBD2 (5 bases each). The CDR3 has 14 residues. The V gene's germline CDR1 is SEHNR and CDR2 FQNEAQ (reference sequence). Trimming shortened V by 5 bases and J by 0 bases, and 11 bases separated the two germline ends. In nucleotides, the CDR3 is TGTGCCAGCAGCCACTCAGGGAGCTCCTACGAGCAGTACTTC. Translating it yields CASSHSGSSYEQYF.

Many counts were recorded for this clonotype. The chain uses TRBV5-8 and TRBJ2-5, with D possibly being TRBD1 or TRBD2 (5 bases each). Germline CDR1 is SGHTS and CDR2 is YDEGEE. Trimming removed 0 bases at V and 3 bases at J, with 12 bases between. The CDR3 is 15 amino acids. The CDR3 bases are TGTGCCAGCAGCTTGGAGGGACGACAAAAAGAGACCCAGTACTTC. The encoded protein is CASSLEGRQKETQYF.

To note about this clonotype: Since a much larger clone is just one base distant, this may be a read error. The gene calls are TRBV6-6 and TRBJ2-4, with 11 nucleotides matching TRBD1. The CDR3 is 15 residues long. V lost 5 bases and J lost 8; bases outside the gene matches: 8. Germline values: CDR1 MNHNY, CDR2 SVGAGI (reference sequence). Here the CDR3 DNA reads TGTGCCAGCAGTATCCGGGACAGGGGGTCGGACATTCAGTACTTC. Protein product: CASSIRDRGSDIQYF.

At least ten counts were recorded for this clonotype. The rearrangement uses TRBV24-1 and TRBJ2-2, with TRBD1 identical over 8 bases. CDR3 length: 14 residues. V lost 6 bases, J lost 3 bases, and 2 bases stayed unmatched. The germline CDR1 and CDR2 sequences are KGHDR and SFDVKD. The CDR3 nucleotides read TGTGCCACCAGTACGACAGGGGACACCGGGGAGCTGTTTTTT. This codes for CATSTTGDTGELFF.

As concerns this clonotype: This may be a read error, as it is one base from a much larger clone. CDR3 sequence (DNA): TGTGCCAGCAGCACAGGAGTGAGCAGCAACACTGAAGCTTTCTTT. Translating it yields CASSTGVSSNTEAFF. The rearrangement links TRBV21-1 to TRBJ1-1. TRBV21-1 is recorded as a pseudogene. The CDR3 sequence is 15 residues long.

This clonotype was observed many times. The chain employs TRBV4-3 and TRBJ2-1, with D perhaps matching TRBD1 (5 bases). The V end was cut by 0 bases, the J end by 3 bases, with 12 bases between. Germline-derived CDR1 and CDR2 are LGHNA and YSLEER. The CDR3 extends over 16 amino acids. In DNA form, the CDR3 reads TGCGCCAGCAGCCAAGATCTGGGCAGGGACTACAATGAGCAGTTCTTC. Its protein is CASSQDLGRDYNEQFF.

The V gene is TRBV11-1, the J gene TRBJ2-1; D is perhaps TRBD1 (6 bases). The CDR3 consists of 12 residues. Germline V gene data show CDR1 as SGHAT and CDR2 as FQDESV (reference sequence). The V gene lost 1 base and the J gene lost 10 bases, with 8 bases spanning the gap. The CDR3 reads CASSLGQEEQFF. The CDR3 DNA reads as TGTGCCAGCAGCTTAGGACAGGAGGAGCAGTTCTTC.

This clonotype occurred many times. The V call is TRBV20-1, the J call TRBJ2-2, with D perhaps TRBD1 (5 bases). The germline V gene has CDR1 DFQATT and CDR2 SNEGSKA (reference sequence). Trimming cost V 5 bases and J 7 bases, with 20 bases left between them. CDR3 length: 15 amino acids. The CDR3 loop is CSALPAQRGGGELFF. The CDR3 region has the DNA TGCAGTGCTTTACCGGCCCAAAGGGGTGGCGGGGAGCTGTTTTTT.

This clonotype was counted many times. The chain couples TRBV5-4 to TRBJ1-1; the D is unclear. From germline, CDR1 is SGHNT and CDR2 YYREEE (reference sequence). The CDR3 length is 14 residues. V lost 2 bases and J lost 1, with 9 bases in between. The CDR3 bases are TGTGCCAGCAGCTTTTCCAACCCGAACACTGAAGCTTTCTTT. Its translation: CASSFSNPNTEAFF.

This clonotype has more than one count but fewer than ten. The J gene is TRBJ1-1, the V gene TRBV19; D remains ambiguous. CDR1 is LNHDA and CDR2 is SQIVND in the germline V gene (reference sequence). The CDR3 loop spans 13 amino acids. V lost 8 bases and J 3 bases, leaving 13 bases between the germline ends. CDR3 DNA sequence: TGTGCCAGTGGTAATGGGGTCTACACTGAAGCTTTCTTT. Amino acids: CASGNGVYTEAFF.

The rearrangement uses TRBV27 and TRBJ2-3, with 11 bases that match TRBD2. This CDR3 contains 16 residues. With 2 bases clipped from V and 2 bases from J, the junction kept 3 bases outside the gene matches. Germline assignment: CDR1 MNHEY and CDR2 SMNVEV (reference sequence). The CDR3 is CASSLVAGGPTDTQYF. CDR3 nucleotide sequence: TGTGCCAGCAGTTTAGTAGCGGGAGGGCCCACAGATACGCAGTATTTT.

This clonotype was seen at least ten times. This chain joins TRBV10-3 and TRBJ2-7; D unclear. CDR1 and CDR2 (germline): ENHRY, SYGVKD. The CDR3 spans 12 residues. Deletions cut 1 base from V and 5 bases from J, with 6 bases between. The DNA for the CDR3 is TGTGCCATCAGTGAGTTTAATGACGAGCAGTACTTC. Residues: CAISEFNDEQYF.

This clonotype appeared many times. This rearrangement joins TRBV5-1 to TRBJ1-1, with D possibly matching TRBD1 (5 bases). The CDR3 length is 14 residues. Between the trimmed V and J ends, which lost 0 bases and 0 bases, there was a span of 6 bases. Germline lookup yields CDR1 SGHRS and CDR2 YFSETQ. The CDR3 coding sequence is TGCGCCAGCAGCTTGGGACAGATGAACACTGAAGCTTTCTTT. This translates into CASSLGQMNTEAFF.

As for this clonotype: A much bigger clone sits one base away, suggesting this may be a read error. The rearrangement uses TRBV2 and TRBJ2-1; D is possibly TRBD2 (6 bases). The V gene lost 8 bases and the J gene lost 9 bases, with 20 bases spanning the gap. CDR1 and CDR2 from the germline V gene are SNHLY and FYNNEI. This CDR3 has 14 residues. The CDR3 DNA reads as TGTGCCAGCGAGGGACTCTCATTCGGGACTGAGCAGTTCTTC. Translated: CASEGLSFGTEQFF.

This clonotype came up many times. The rearrangement joins TRBV25-1 to TRBJ2-7, with D uncertain. The CDR3 consists of 13 residues. CDR1 MGHDK and CDR2 SYGVNS come from the germline V gene. Deletions cut 2 bases from V and 5 bases from J, with 10 bases between. CDR3 nucleotides: TGTGCCAGCAGTGAAAGTCTGTGGGACGAGCAGTACTTC. Translated: CASSESLWDEQYF.

This clonotype was seen ten or more times. The chain recombines TRBV7-9 with TRBJ1-4; D remains ambiguous. The ends were cut back, 5 bases at V and 5 bases at J, with 15 bases in the middle. The CDR3 covers 15 residues. Germline V gene sequence: CDR1 SEHNR, CDR2 FQNEAQ (reference sequence). The CDR3 loop reads CASSAGPGPNEKLFF. The CDR3 nucleotides read TGTGCCAGCAGCGCCGGACCGGGCCCCAATGAAAAACTGTTTTTT. The complete variable domain, with remaining parts taken from reference TRBV7-9 and TRBJ1-4, reads DTGVSQNPRHKITKRGQNVTFRCDPISEHNRLYWYRQTLGQGPEFLTYFQNEAQLEKSRLLSDRFSAERPKGSFSTLEIQRTEQGDSAMYLCASSAGPGPNEKLFFGSGTQLSVL.

This clonotype was detected only a few times. This rearrangement joins TRBV12-5 to TRBJ1-1; no firm D call. Germline V lookup: CDR1 LGHNT, CDR2 FRNRAP. The V end lost 3 bases, the J end lost 0 bases, and 17 bases lay between the germline ends. The CDR3 loop spans 17 amino acids. CDR3 in DNA: TGTGCTAGTGGTTTTAGTTTGGTGGAGGGAATGAACACTGAAGCTTTCTTT. Translated, it gives CASGFSLVEGMNTEAFF. The full variable domain, completed using reference TRBV12-5 and TRBJ1-1, is DARVTQTPRHKVTEMGQEVTMRCQPILGHNTVFWYRQTMMQGLELLAYFRNRAPLDDSGMPKDRFSAEMPDATLATLKIQPSEPRDSAVYFCASGFSLVEGMNTEAFFGQGTRLTVV.

This clonotype has ten or more counts. The chain carries TRBV7-2 and TRBJ2-7; 11 bases fit TRBD2. J was trimmed by 0 bases and V by 3 bases; bases with no gene match: 4. This CDR3 spans 16 amino acids. Looked up from germline, CDR1 is SGHTA and CDR2 is FQGNSA. The CDR3, as DNA: TGTGCCAGCAGCTTCGCTAGCGGGGGGAACTCCTACGAGCAGTACTTC. Residues: CASSFASGGNSYEQYF. The variable domain in full, completed from reference TRBV7-2 and TRBJ2-7, reads GAGVSQSPSNKVTEKGKDVELRCDPISGHTALYWYRQSLGQGLEFLIYFQGNSAPDKSGLPSDRFSAERTGGSVSTLTIQRTQQEDSAVYLCASSFASGGNSYEQYFGPGTRLTVT.

Ten or more counts support this clonotype. The V call is TRBV10-3, the J call TRBJ1-1, with D hard to call. V shed 3 bases and J shed 7 bases, with 15 bases lying between them. The CDR3 sequence is 14 residues long. The V gene's germline CDR1 is ENHRY and CDR2 SYGVKD. In DNA, the CDR3 is TGTGCCATCAGTGAATCGGGCAGAAGGAATGAAGCTTTCTTT. Translating it yields CAISESGRRNEAFF.